The 12 T cell receptor beta chains given below trace back to one sample, sequenced in a study of metastatic and nonmetastatic thyroid tumors. TCRdb reanalyzed the PCR reads via MiXCR. The sample carries around 13,000 clones, 9.5% to 13% recorded once. Each patient went into thyroid surgery without having received any treatment. The sample was blood. The receptors come from a female donor with papillary thyroid cancer or a benign thyroid nodule (not recorded which). Some clones in this sample may be carry-over from other donors' samples.

The rearrangement uses TRBV7-3 and TRBJ1-2, with D possibly being TRBD1 (6 bases). V was shortened by 2 bases and J by 8 bases, with 12 bases between the two germline ends. This CDR3 has 13 residues. Germline CDR1 reads SGHTA; CDR2 reads FQGTGA. In nucleotides, the CDR3 is TGTGCCAGCAGCTTAGGGGCAGGGGCCGGCTACACCTTC. The encoded protein is CASSLGAGAGYTF.

V usage is TRBV9 and J usage is TRBJ2-7, with 10 bases fitting TRBD2. V was clipped by 3 bases and J by 1 base; unmatched bases: 4. The CDR3 sequence is 15 residues long. Germline V gives CDR1 SGDLS, CDR2 YYNGEE. The CDR3 here is CASSGSTSGSYEQYF. Written as DNA, the CDR3 is TGTGCCAGCAGCGGGTCGACTAGCGGGTCCTACGAGCAGTACTTC.

This clone was detected only a few times. This chain joins TRBV15 and TRBJ2-3, with 7 bases lining up with TRBD2. With V trimmed by 8 bases and J by 5 bases, 7 bases remained unmatched. The V gene's germline CDR1 is LNHNV and CDR2 YYDKDF (reference sequence). The CDR3 spans 13 residues. The chain's CDR3 is CATGASGQDTQYF. The CDR3 nucleotides read TGTGCCACCGGAGCTAGCGGACAAGATACGCAGTATTTT.

This clone was seen many times. The V call is TRBV3-1, the J call TRBJ1-5; TRBD1 aligns across 10 bases. From germline, CDR1 is LGHDT and CDR2 YNNKEL (reference sequence). This CDR3 is 14 amino acids long. The junction had 5 bases not matched to a gene; V was cut back by 6 bases and J by 6 bases. The chain's CDR3 is CASSPGQGTQPQHF. In DNA, the CDR3 is TGTGCCAGCAGTCCGGGACAGGGGACTCAGCCCCAGCATTTT.

This clone appeared many times. This chain uses TRBV7-3 with TRBJ2-5; D is perhaps TRBD2 (5 bases). V shed 2 bases and J shed 2 bases, with 6 bases lying between them. This CDR3 region has 13 residues. The germline V gene has CDR1 SGHTA and CDR2 FQGTGA. In nucleotides, the CDR3 is TGTGCCAGCAGCTTATCGGGGCAAGAGACCCAGTACTTC. It is translated as CASSLSGQETQYF.

This clone appeared a few times. This may be a read error: a much more frequent sequence differs by one nucleotide. CDR3: CAGSPRSVDGGYTF. The CDR3 DNA follows: TGTGCCGGCTCACCACGTTCCGTGGATGGCGGCTACACCTTC. The rearrangement links TRBV18 to TRBJ1-2; D call uncertain. There are 14 residues in the CDR3. Germline loops: CDR1 KGHSH, CDR2 LQKENI.

The sample holds many counts of this clone. The chain links TRBV30 to TRBJ2-1; D uncertain. The CDR3 sequence is 8 residues long. Deletions cut 6 bases from V and 10 bases from J, with 4 bases between. Per germline, CDR1 GTSNPN and CDR2 SVGIG (reference sequence). The CDR3 DNA follows: TGTGCCTGCGAGGAGCAGTTCTTC. It specifies CACEEQFF.

Notes on this clone: At one of its ends the junction is not consistent with the germline gene, which may arise from a read error. The chain uses TRBV20-1 and TRBJ1-2, with D hard to call. CDR3 length: 15 residues. Looked up from germline, CDR1 is DFQATT and CDR2 is SNEGSKA (reference sequence). CDR3 residues: CSAPGCRGREDGNTF. The CDR3 region has the DNA TGCAGTGCTCCCGGATGTAGAGGGCGAGAGGATGGCAACACCTTC.

The table lists this clone with many counts. The V and J genes are TRBV7-2 and TRBJ2-3; 8 bases are shared with TRBD2. Unmatched junction bases numbered 2, after V lost 4 bases and J lost 5 bases. Germline V CDR1 and CDR2: SGHTA, FQGNSA. The CDR3 has 13 amino acids. CDR3 coding DNA: TGTGCCAGCAGCTACCGGGAGGGAGATACGCAGTATTTT. This translates into CASSYREGDTQYF. Full variable domain (outside the CDR3, taken from reference TRBV7-2 and TRBJ2-3): GAGVSQSPSNKVTEKGKDVELRCDPISGHTALYWYRQSLGQGLEFLIYFQGNSAPDKSGLPSDRFSAERTGGSVSTLTIQRTQQEDSAVYLCASSYREGDTQYFGPGTRLTVL.

This clone was seen ten or more times. The gene calls are TRBV6-2 or TRBV6-3 and TRBJ2-5; no firm D call. V was trimmed by 2 bases and J by 3 bases, leaving 13 bases between them. This CDR3 spans 15 amino acids. CDR1 and CDR2 (germline): MNHEY, SVGEGT. CDR3 residues: CASSYRARSEETQYF. The CDR3 coding sequence is TGTGCCAGCAGTTACCGGGCTAGATCGGAAGAGACCCAGTACTTC.

This clone was seen many times. The chain carries TRBV4-3 and TRBJ2-3; D is perhaps TRBD2 (6 bases). Germline CDR1 is LGHNA and CDR2 is YSLEER. This CDR3 spans 18 amino acids. With 1 base removed from V and 6 bases from J, the gap between germline ends came to 23 bases. CDR3 in DNA: TGCGCCAGCAGCCAAGTGGCCGATAGCGGAACAACTGATGATACGCAGTATTTT. This translates into CASSQVADSGTTDDTQYF.

By sample fraction, this clone is large. The V call is TRBV6-5, the J call TRBJ2-1, with 7 bases that match TRBD2. The CDR3 is 14 amino acids. J was trimmed by 8 bases and V by 2 bases; bases with no gene match: 6. CDR1 MNHEY and CDR2 SVGAGI come from the germline V gene. The chain's CDR3 is CASSYGGVFDEQFF. CDR3 nucleotide sequence: TGTGCCAGCAGTTACGGGGGGGTGTTCGATGAGCAGTTCTTC.